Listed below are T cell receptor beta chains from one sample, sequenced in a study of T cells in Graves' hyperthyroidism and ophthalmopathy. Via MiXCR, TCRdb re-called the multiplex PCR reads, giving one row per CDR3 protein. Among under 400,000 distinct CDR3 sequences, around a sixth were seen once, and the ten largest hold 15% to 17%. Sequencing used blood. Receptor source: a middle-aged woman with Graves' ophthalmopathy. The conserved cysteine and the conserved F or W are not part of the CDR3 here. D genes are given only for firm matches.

CDR3: ASTLKDGSNEAF
length: 12
D: NA
J: TRBJ1-1
V: TRBV6-5

CDR3: ATTDRSGTTQY
length: 11
D: TRBD1
J: TRBJ2-5
V: TRBV19

CDR3: ASSFNQNTGELF
length: 12
D: NA
J: TRBJ2-2
V: TRBV7-9

CDR3: ASSFIRNTEAF
length: 11
D: NA
J: TRBJ1-1
V: TRBV12-3/TRBV12-4

CDR3: ASSSPGAPYEQY
length: 12
D: NA
J: TRBJ2-7
V: TRBV28

CDR3: ASSHGTGDGQPQH
length: 13
D: TRBD1
J: TRBJ1-5
V: TRBV5-1

CDR3: ASMGRPGNTIY
length: 11
D: NA
J: TRBJ1-3
V: TRBV6-5

CDR3: ASSSGQRYQPQH
length: 12
D: NA
J: TRBJ1-5
V: TRBV6-5

CDR3: ASSPRMTEAF
length: 10
D: NA
J: TRBJ1-1
V: TRBV14

CDR3: SARDLLDSYEQY
length: 12
D: NA
J: TRBJ2-7
V: TRBV20-1

CDR3: ASSRTGQRNTGELF
length: 14
D: TRBD1
J: TRBJ2-2
V: TRBV6-2/TRBV6-3

CDR3: ASSLKGAGGIALETQY
length: 16
D: NA
J: TRBJ2-5
V: TRBV11-2

CDR3: ASSRQGRIAAKDIQY
length: 15
D: NA
J: TRBJ2-4
V: TRBV7-8

CDR3: ASTAGTGPRLAGSGELF
length: 17
D: NA
J: TRBJ2-2
V: TRBV25-1

CDR3: ASRGGGSNQPQH
length: 12
D: TRBD1
J: TRBJ1-5
V: TRBV7-2

CDR3: ASSQDSGLAKTQY
length: 13
D: NA
J: TRBJ2-5
V: TRBV14

CDR3: ASSLDFEEGRRAQY
length: 14
D: NA
J: TRBJ2-5
V: TRBV11-2

CDR3: ASKYSGGNVLT
length: 11
D: TRBD2
J: TRBJ2-6
V: TRBV6-2/TRBV6-3

CDR3: ASSLAGGTTYEQY
length: 13
D: NA
J: TRBJ2-7
V: TRBV7-9

CDR3: AWSVAGGTEAF
length: 11
D: TRBD1
J: TRBJ1-1
V: TRBV30

CDR3: ASQEDLETQY
length: 10
D: NA
J: TRBJ2-5
V: TRBV12-3/TRBV12-4

CDR3: ASSSRDTSDNSPLH
length: 14
D: NA
J: TRBJ1-6
V: TRBV28

CDR3: ASSVSGAGLNTEAF
length: 14
D: NA
J: TRBJ1-1
V: TRBV6-1

CDR3: ASSLKRQDTYEQY
length: 13
D: NA
J: TRBJ2-7
V: TRBV18

CDR3: ASSIDWTGTGANVLT
length: 15
D: TRBD1
J: TRBJ2-6
V: TRBV19

CDR3: ASSLVGWGDQPQH
length: 13
D: NA
J: TRBJ1-5
V: TRBV7-2

CDR3: ASTGLMNTEAF
length: 11
D: NA
J: TRBJ1-1
V: TRBV27

CDR3: ASSHAGGKQETQY
length: 13
D: TRBD2
J: TRBJ2-5
V: TRBV3-1

CDR3: ASSLGTGFNYGYT
length: 13
D: TRBD1
J: TRBJ1-2
V: TRBV5-1

CDR3: ASSQGDRDQETQY
length: 13
D: TRBD1
J: TRBJ2-5
V: TRBV4-1

CDR3: ASSSSWGINQPQH
length: 13
D: NA
J: TRBJ1-5
V: TRBV27

CDR3: ASSVRSGTEQF
length: 11
D: NA
J: TRBJ2-1
V: TRBV10-2

CDR3: ASSLGGIAQETQY
length: 13
D: NA
J: TRBJ2-5
V: TRBV6-2/TRBV6-3

CDR3: AISEAGVSEQY
length: 11
D: TRBD2
J: TRBJ2-7
V: TRBV10-3

CDR3: ASSLNTNQPQH
length: 11
D: NA
J: TRBJ1-5
V: TRBV7-2

CDR3: ASSPLTSGSAGELF
length: 14
D: TRBD2
J: TRBJ2-2
V: TRBV12-3/TRBV12-4

CDR3: ASSQVLAGVYEQY
length: 13
D: TRBD2
J: TRBJ2-7
V: TRBV4-2

CDR3: ASSEATERSEAF
length: 12
D: NA
J: TRBJ1-1
V: TRBV6-1

CDR3: SVSHPRGNTEAF
length: 12
D: NA
J: TRBJ1-1
V: TRBV29-1

CDR3: ASSLVTTQSEAF
length: 12
D: NA
J: TRBJ1-1
V: TRBV11-1

CDR3: ASSFQGDSQETQY
length: 13
D: NA
J: TRBJ2-5
V: TRBV7-8

CDR3: ASSQDLWNTEAF
length: 12
D: NA
J: TRBJ1-1
V: TRBV3-1

CDR3: ASSLTTSGTYEQY
length: 13
D: TRBD2
J: TRBJ2-7
V: TRBV5-6

CDR3: ASSPIGDPGETQY
length: 13
D: NA
J: TRBJ2-5
V: TRBV7-7

CDR3: ASSEEASGRWGLGYEQY
length: 17
D: TRBD2
J: TRBJ2-7
V: TRBV6-1

CDR3: ASSLDLRGRSPFDEAF
length: 16
D: NA
J: TRBJ1-1
V: TRBV11-2

CDR3: ASSRTEVYGYT
length: 11
D: NA
J: TRBJ1-2
V: TRBV2

CDR3: ASSPRGLAPEQY
length: 12
D: TRBD2
J: TRBJ2-7
V: TRBV12-3/TRBV12-4

CDR3: ASRPDGSNQPQH
length: 12
D: NA
J: TRBJ1-5
V: TRBV19

CDR3: ASSLWTGIITEAF
length: 13
D: TRBD1
J: TRBJ1-1
V: TRBV5-1